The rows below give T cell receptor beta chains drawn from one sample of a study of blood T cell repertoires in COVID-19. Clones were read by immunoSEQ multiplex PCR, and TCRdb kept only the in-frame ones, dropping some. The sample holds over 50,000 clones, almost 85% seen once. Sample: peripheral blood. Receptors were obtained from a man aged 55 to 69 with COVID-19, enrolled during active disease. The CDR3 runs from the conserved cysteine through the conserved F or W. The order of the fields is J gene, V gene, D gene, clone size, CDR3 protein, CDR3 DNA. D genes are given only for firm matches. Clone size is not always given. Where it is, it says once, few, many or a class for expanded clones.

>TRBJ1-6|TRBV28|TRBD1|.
CASSTKTGGVGSPLHF
TGTGCCAGCAGTACAAAAACAGGGGGCGTTGGTTCACCCCTCCACTTT
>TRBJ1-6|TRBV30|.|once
CAWRRTVDSPLHF
TGTGCCTGGAGGCGGACAGTTGATTCACCCCTCCACTTT
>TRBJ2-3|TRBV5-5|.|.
CASLLTSGNTDTQYF
TGTGCCAGCCTCCTTACGAGCGGAAACACAGATACGCAGTATTTT
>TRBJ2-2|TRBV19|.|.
CASRRQGLSGELFF
TGTGCCAGTAGGCGGCAGGGCCTATCCGGGGAGCTGTTTTTT
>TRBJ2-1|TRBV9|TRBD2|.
CASSVTSGSTNEQFF
TGTGCCAGCAGCGTTACTAGCGGCTCGACAAATGAGCAGTTCTTC
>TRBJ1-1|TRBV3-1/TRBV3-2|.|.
CASSQSEANTEAFF
TGTGCCAGCAGCCAGTCAGAGGCTAACACTGAAGCTTTCTTT
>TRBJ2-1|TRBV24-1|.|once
CATSASGSGNEQFF
TGTGCCACCAGTGCCTCCGGGAGTGGCAATGAGCAGTTCTTC
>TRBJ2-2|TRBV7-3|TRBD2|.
CASSPPGGDYPGELFF
TGCGCCAGCAGCCCTCCGGGGGGGGATTATCCCGGGGAGCTGTTTTTT
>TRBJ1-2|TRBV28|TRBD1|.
CASSLGQGMRGYTF
TGTGCCAGCAGCTTGGGACAGGGAATGCGAGGCTACACCTTC
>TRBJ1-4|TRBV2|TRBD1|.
CASRRDREKEKLFF
TGTGCCAGCAGGCGGGACAGGGAGAAAGAAAAACTGTTTTTT
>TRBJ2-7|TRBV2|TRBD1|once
CASLRRTGEYEQYF
TGTGCCAGCCTACGACGGACAGGGGAGTACGAGCAGTACTTC
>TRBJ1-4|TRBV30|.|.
CAWSRESNEKLFF
TGTGCCTGGAGTAGGGAGAGTAATGAAAAACTGTTTTTT
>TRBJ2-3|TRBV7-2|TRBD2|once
CASSLLGLATTSTDTQYF
TGTGCCAGCAGCTTATTAGGACTAGCGACCACTAGCACAGATACGCAGTATTTT
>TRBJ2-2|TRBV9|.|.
CASSPTPWTANTGELFF
TGTGCCAGCAGCCCCACCCCATGGACAGCGAACACCGGGGAGCTGTTTTTT
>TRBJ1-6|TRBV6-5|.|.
CASSYSYRETNSPLHF
TGTGCCAGCAGTTACTCATATCGGGAGACAAATTCACCCCTCCACTTT
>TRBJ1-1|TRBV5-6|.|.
CASSTRSGTTNTEAFF
TGTGCCAGCAGCACACGATCCGGGACAACGAACACTGAAGCTTTCTTT
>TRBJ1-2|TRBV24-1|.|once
CATSDSGETYGYTF
TGTGCCACCAGTGATTCAGGGGAAACATATGGCTACACCTTC
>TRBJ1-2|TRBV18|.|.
CASSPDRIAGYTF
TGTGCCAGCTCGCCTGACAGGATAGCAGGCTACACCTTC
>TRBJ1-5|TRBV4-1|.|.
CASSLLQGSNQPQHF
TGCGCCAGCAGCCTACTACAGGGAAGCAATCAGCCCCAGCATTTT
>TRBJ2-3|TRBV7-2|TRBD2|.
CASSPVAGGTDTQYF
TGTGCCAGCAGCCCTGTAGCGGGAGGGACAGATACGCAGTATTTT
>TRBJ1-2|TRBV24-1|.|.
CATSGGGGDNRDEGYTF
TGTGCCACCAGTGGGGGGGGTGGAGATAACCGCGATGAAGGCTACACCTTC
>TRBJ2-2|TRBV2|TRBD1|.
CASSARDRADGELFF
TGTGCCAGCAGTGCCCGGGACAGGGCGGACGGGGAGCTGTTTTTT
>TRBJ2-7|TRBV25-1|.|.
CASSEEGGGLLYEQYF
TGTGCCAGCAGTGAAGAGGGTGGCGGATTGCTCTACGAGCAGTACTTC
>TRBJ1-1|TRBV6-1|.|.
CASSERVGGSGDTEAFF
TGTGCCAGCAGTGAAAGGGTGGGAGGGTCCGGGGACACTGAAGCTTTCTTT
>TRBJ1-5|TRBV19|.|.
CASSIGGGNSNQPQHF
TGTGCCAGTAGTATAGGAGGGGGAAATAGCAATCAGCCCCAGCATTTT
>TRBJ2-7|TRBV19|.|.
CASRVAVNDYEQYF
TGTGCCAGTAGAGTAGCTGTGAACGATTACGAGCAGTACTTC
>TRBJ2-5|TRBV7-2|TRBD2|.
CASSATSGAYETQYF
TGTGCCAGCAGCGCGACTAGCGGGGCTTATGAGACCCAGTACTTC
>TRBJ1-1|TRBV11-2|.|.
CASSRSTGFEAFF
TGTGCCAGCAGCCGCTCGACTGGATTCGAAGCTTTCTTT
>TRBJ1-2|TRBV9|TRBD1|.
CASSVTGQGGYGYTF
TGTGCCAGCAGCGTAACGGGACAGGGAGGCTATGGCTACACCTTC
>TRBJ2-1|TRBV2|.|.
CASSSDRGGRNEQFF
TGTGCCAGCAGTTCTGACAGGGGAGGGCGCAATGAGCAGTTCTTC
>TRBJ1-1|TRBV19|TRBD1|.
CASRSGTGYTEAFF
TGTGCCAGTAGGTCCGGGACAGGGTACACTGAAGCTTTCTTT
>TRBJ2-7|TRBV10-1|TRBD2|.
CASSGGLGEREFHEQYF
TGCGCCAGCAGCGGGGGCCTCGGGGAGCGGGAGTTCCACGAGCAGTACTTC
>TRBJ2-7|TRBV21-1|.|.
CASSKGTIAGHSYEQYF
TGTGCCAGCAGCAAAGGGACGATAGCGGGGCACTCCTACGAGCAGTACTTC
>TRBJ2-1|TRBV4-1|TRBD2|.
CASSQEAGGPDNEQFF
TGCGCCAGCAGCCAAGAAGCGGGAGGGCCGGACAATGAGCAGTTCTTC
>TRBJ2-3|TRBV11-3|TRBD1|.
CASSFSGGSTDTQYF
TGTGCCAGCAGCTTCTCAGGGGGTAGCACAGATACGCAGTATTTT
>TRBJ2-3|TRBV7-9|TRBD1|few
CASSPLRDSNTDTQYF
TGTGCCAGCAGCCCCCTCCGGGACAGTAACACAGATACGCAGTATTTT
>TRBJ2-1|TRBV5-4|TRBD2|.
CASSSTSGGGDEQFF
TGTGCCAGCAGCTCGACTAGCGGGGGGGGCGATGAGCAGTTCTTC
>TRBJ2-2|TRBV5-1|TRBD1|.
CASSLGQGALDTGELFF
TGCGCCAGCAGCTTGGGACAGGGGGCGCTTGACACCGGGGAGCTGTTTTTT
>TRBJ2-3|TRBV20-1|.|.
CSASRGGPTDTQYF
TGCAGTGCTAGTAGGGGGGGCCCCACAGATACGCAGTATTTT
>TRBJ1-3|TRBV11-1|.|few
CASSRLTGFSGNTIYF
TGTGCCAGCAGCCGCCTGACAGGTTTCTCTGGAAACACCATATATTTT
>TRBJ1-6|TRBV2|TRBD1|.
CASVGQGNSPLHF
TGTGCCAGCGTGGGACAGGGTAATTCACCCCTCCACTTT
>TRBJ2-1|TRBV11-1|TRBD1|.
CASSLGTGMDEQFF
TGTGCCAGCAGCTTAGGGACAGGGATGGATGAGCAGTTCTTC
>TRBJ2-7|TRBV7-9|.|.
CASSPWVARGSNEQYF
TGTGCCAGCTCCCCCTGGGTAGCAAGAGGAAGCAACGAGCAGTACTTC
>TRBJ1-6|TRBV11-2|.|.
CASSLTRNSPLHF
TGTGCCAGCAGCTTAACACGCAATTCACCCCTCCACTTT
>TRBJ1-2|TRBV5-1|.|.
CASSPFSGQGDGYTF
TGCGCCAGCAGCCCCTTTTCCGGGCAGGGCGATGGCTACACCTTC
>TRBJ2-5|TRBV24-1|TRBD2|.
CATSDTSGSGETQYF
TGTGCCACCAGTGACACTAGCGGGTCCGGGGAGACCCAGTACTTC
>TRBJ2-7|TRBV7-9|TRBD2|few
CASSQTGLGPYEQYF
TGTGCCAGCAGCCAAACCGGACTAGGTCCCTACGAGCAGTACTTC
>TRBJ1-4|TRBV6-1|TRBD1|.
CASSETGWDEKLFF
TGTGCCAGCAGTGAGACAGGGTGGGATGAAAAACTGTTTTTT
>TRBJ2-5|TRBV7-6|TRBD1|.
CASSFGTGQQETQYF
TGTGCCAGCAGCTTCGGAACGGGACAGCAAGAGACCCAGTACTTC